Shown below are 18 T cell receptor beta chains from a single sample sequenced in a study of blood T cell repertoires in COVID-19. The assay was immunoSEQ multiplex PCR, and TCRdb's table has in-frame clones only and misses some. The table includes 380,000 or so clones, about four fifths detected once. Sample: peripheral blood. The receptors shown here come from a human donor with acute or convalescent COVID-19. The donor label of this sample is uncertain.

The chain employs TRBV10-1 and TRBJ2-7, with 10 bases aligning to TRBD2. The CDR3 is 13 amino acids. CDR1 and CDR2 from the germline V gene are WNHNN and SYGVQD (reference sequence). V dropped 10 bases and J dropped 6; count of bases not matched to a gene: 9. CDR3 bases: TGCGCCATTAAAGCGGGAGGGCCTTTCGAGCAGTACTTC. The encoded protein is CAIKAGGPFEQYF.

The rearrangement joins TRBV19 to TRBJ2-1; 7 positions match TRBD2. Germline loops: CDR1 LNHDA, CDR2 SQIVND (reference sequence). Trimming at V came to 3 bases and at J to 6 bases, leaving 11 bases not matched to a gene. This CDR3 spans 16 amino acids. DNA for the CDR3: TGTGCCAGTAGTATTTTACAGCGGGGTGGCTCCAATGAGCAGTTCTTC. Its translation is CASSILQRGGSNEQFF.

This rearrangement joins TRBV5-1 to TRBJ1-5; a weak D match, TRBD1 (6 bases). The V end was cut by 0 bases, the J end by 7 bases, with 11 bases between. This CDR3 is built from 14 residues. Germline values: CDR1 SGHRS, CDR2 YFSETQ. The DNA of the CDR3 is TGCGCCAGCAGCTTGGGGGGGCAGGGACAGCCCCAGCATTTT. This encodes CASSLGGQGQPQHF.

As DNA, the CDR3 is TGTGCAAGTCGCTTAACGGGACAGGGGACAGATACGCAGTATTTT. Its protein product is CASRLTGQGTDTQYF. The chain carries TRBV12-2 and TRBJ2-3; no DNA check was done on the table's D call, TRBD1. TRBV12-2 is a pseudogene. The CDR3 is made up of 15 amino acids.

The chain has TRBV4-1 and TRBJ2-5; D gene uncertain. Germline V lookup: CDR1 MGHRA, CDR2 YSYEKL. CDR3 length: 16 residues. Trimming took off 0 bases at V and 2 bases at J, with 13 bases between the two ends. DNA of the CDR3: TGCGCCAGCAGCCAAGACTTTGTGGGCACACAAGAGACCCAGTACTTC. Its translation: CASSQDFVGTQETQYF.

This clone was seen a single time. The chain combines TRBV7-8 with TRBJ2-2; 9 bases agree with TRBD1. The junction had 6 bases not matched to a gene; V was cut back by 3 bases and J by 4 bases. Germline V lookup: CDR1 SGHVS, CDR2 FQNEAQ. This CDR3 region has 16 residues. This CDR3 is CASSFRQGGATGELFF. CDR3 bases: TGTGCCAGCAGCTTTCGACAGGGGGGGGCCACCGGGGAGCTGTTTTTT.

This clone was counted once. The chain links TRBV7-6 to TRBJ1-1; TRBD1 might be the D (6 bases). V lost 1 base and J lost 4, with 10 bases in between. The CDR3 has 14 residues. Germline-derived CDR1 and CDR2 are SGHVS and FNYEAQ. The chain's CDR3 is CASSLVTGLTEAFF. In DNA form, the CDR3 reads TGTGCCAGCAGCTTAGTTACAGGGCTCACTGAAGCTTTCTTT.

The chain links TRBV4-2 to TRBJ2-3; TRBD2 aligns across 10 bases. The CDR3 consists of 16 residues. The V gene's germline CDR1 is LGHNA and CDR2 YNFKEQ. With 4 bases clipped from V and 7 bases from J, the junction kept 11 bases outside the gene matches. This chain's CDR3 is CASSPPQREGRNTQYF. Written as DNA, the CDR3 is TGTGCCAGCAGCCCCCCCCAGCGGGAGGGCCGAAATACGCAGTATTTT.

The V gene is TRBV5-6, the J gene TRBJ2-7; 8 positions match TRBD1. V was pared by 0 bases and J by 0 bases, with 5 bases of the junction left unmatched. In germline, CDR1 is SGHDT, CDR2 YYEEEE. The CDR3 sequence is 16 residues long. CDR3 region: CASSLGTGTGSYEQYF. CDR3 DNA: TGTGCCAGCAGCTTGGGCACCGGGACAGGCTCCTACGAGCAGTACTTC.

V gene TRBV12-3 or TRBV12-4 combines with J gene TRBJ1-6; a possible D gene is TRBD1 (6 bases). Trimming pared 5 bases from V and 5 bases from J, leaving 7 bases between. This CDR3 is 13 amino acids long. The CDR3: CASSRTDNSPLHF. CDR3 DNA: TGTGCCAGCAGTCGGACAGATAATTCACCCCTCCACTTT.

This clone was counted between two and nine times. The chain recombines TRBV5-5 with TRBJ1-5; D ambiguous. Trimming shortened V by 0 bases and J by 4 bases, and 8 bases separated the two germline ends. Germline values: CDR1 SGHKS, CDR2 YYEKEE (reference sequence). This CDR3 comprises 14 residues. The CDR3 loop is CASSLGFTNQPQHF. CDR3 nucleotides: TGTGCCAGCAGCTTGGGGTTTACAAATCAGCCCCAGCATTTT.

J is TRBJ1-4 and V is TRBV2; D not resolved. The CDR3 extends over 12 amino acids. Looked up from germline, CDR1 is SNHLY and CDR2 is FYNNEI. Trimming stripped 6 bases from V and 10 bases from J, with 12 bases between. In DNA, the CDR3 is TGTGCCAGCAGAGGAGTAGCGGTAAAACTGTTTTTT. The encoded protein is CASRGVAVKLFF.

V and J are TRBV5-5 and TRBJ1-1; D not certain. Trimming took off 2 bases at V and 5 bases at J, with 16 bases between the two ends. Germline V lookup: CDR1 SGHKS, CDR2 YYEKEE (reference sequence). The CDR3 is 15 amino acids. Here the CDR3 DNA reads TGTGCCAGCAGCTTAGGCGCGAGACGGGATACTGAAGCTTTCTTT. Amino acids: CASSLGARRDTEAFF.

With regard to this clone: Other DNA sequences in the sample encode the same CDR3. J is TRBJ2-7 and V is TRBV2, with 7 bases fitting TRBD2. CDR1 and CDR2 from the germline V gene are SNHLY and FYNNEI. The CDR3 extends over 12 amino acids. V lost 7 bases and J lost 3; bases outside the gene matches: 3. The CDR3 nucleotides are TGTGCCAGCACCGGCGGGGGCTACGAGCAGTACTTC. It specifies CASTGGGYEQYF. The complete variable domain, with remaining parts taken from reference TRBV2 and TRBJ2-7, reads EPEVTQTPSHQVTQMGQEVILRCVPISNHLYFYWYRQILGQKVEFLVSFYNNEISEKSEIFDDQFSVERPDGSNFTLKIRSTKLEDSAMYFCASTGGGYEQYFGPGTRLTVT.

This chain joins TRBV3-1 (or the pseudogene TRBV3-2) and TRBJ1-6; 7 bases agree with TRBD1. Germline V gene sequence: CDR1 LGHDT, CDR2 YNNKEL (reference sequence). The CDR3 is made up of 16 amino acids. J lost 7 bases, V lost 1 base, and 7 bases had no gene match. CDR3 DNA sequence: TGTGCCAGCAGCCAAGGTTGGACAGGATTCAATTCACCCCTCCACTTT. It translates to CASSQGWTGFNSPLHF.

The rearrangement uses TRBV18 and TRBJ2-1; 9 nucleotides match TRBD2. After removal of 4 bases from V and 0 bases from J, the junction contained 7 bases not matched to a gene. Germline lookup yields CDR1 KGHSH and CDR2 LQKENI. This CDR3 has 17 residues. Here the CDR3 reads CASSRASGTSSYNEQFF. Here the CDR3 DNA reads TGTGCCAGCTCACGGGCTAGCGGGACCAGCTCCTACAATGAGCAGTTCTTC.

The J gene is TRBJ2-7, the V gene TRBV5-5; no reliable D call. The CDR3 length is 13 residues. Germline loops: CDR1 SGHKS, CDR2 YYEKEE (reference sequence). V gave up 0 bases and J gave up 4 bases, with 8 bases separating them. The chain's CDR3 is CASSLGPTYEQYF. The CDR3, as DNA: TGTGCCAGCAGCTTGGGGCCAACATACGAGCAGTACTTC.

V and J are TRBV19 and TRBJ1-1, with 8 bases lining up with TRBD1. V lost 7 bases and J lost 3; bases outside the gene matches: 10. Germline V gives CDR1 LNHDA, CDR2 SQIVND (reference sequence). This CDR3 is built from 15 residues. CDR3: CASTLRTGLDTEAFF. CDR3 coding DNA: TGTGCCAGTACCCTTAGGACAGGGCTCGACACTGAAGCTTTCTTT.